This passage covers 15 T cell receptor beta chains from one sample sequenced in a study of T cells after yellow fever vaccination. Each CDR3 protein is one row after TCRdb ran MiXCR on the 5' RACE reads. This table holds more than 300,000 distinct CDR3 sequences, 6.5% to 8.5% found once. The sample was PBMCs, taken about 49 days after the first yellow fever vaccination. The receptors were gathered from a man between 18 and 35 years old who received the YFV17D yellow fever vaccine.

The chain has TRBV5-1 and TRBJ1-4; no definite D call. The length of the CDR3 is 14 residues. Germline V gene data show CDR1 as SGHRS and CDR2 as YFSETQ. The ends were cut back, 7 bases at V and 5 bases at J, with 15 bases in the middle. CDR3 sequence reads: CASGSGSPNEKLFF. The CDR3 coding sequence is TGCGCCAGCGGCTCGGGGTCGCCAAATGAAAAACTGTTTTTT.

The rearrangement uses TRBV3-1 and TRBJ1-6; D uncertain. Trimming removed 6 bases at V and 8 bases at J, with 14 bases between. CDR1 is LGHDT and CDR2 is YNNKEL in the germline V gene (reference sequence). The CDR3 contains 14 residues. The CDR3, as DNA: TGTGCCAGCAGGCCACACGGATCGGATTCACCCCTCCACTTT. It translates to CASRPHGSDSPLHF.

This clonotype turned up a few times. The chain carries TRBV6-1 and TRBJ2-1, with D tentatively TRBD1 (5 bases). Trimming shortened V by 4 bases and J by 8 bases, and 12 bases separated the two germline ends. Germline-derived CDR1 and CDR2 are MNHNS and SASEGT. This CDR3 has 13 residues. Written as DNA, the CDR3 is TGTGCCAGCAGTGGAATTGAAGGGGATGAGCAGTTCTTC. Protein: CASSGIEGDEQFF.

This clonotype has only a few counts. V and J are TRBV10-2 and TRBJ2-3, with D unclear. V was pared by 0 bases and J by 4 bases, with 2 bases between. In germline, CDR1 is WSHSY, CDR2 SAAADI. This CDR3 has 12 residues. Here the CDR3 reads CASSESPDTQYF. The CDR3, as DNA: TGCGCCAGCAGTGAGTCGCCAGATACGCAGTATTTT.

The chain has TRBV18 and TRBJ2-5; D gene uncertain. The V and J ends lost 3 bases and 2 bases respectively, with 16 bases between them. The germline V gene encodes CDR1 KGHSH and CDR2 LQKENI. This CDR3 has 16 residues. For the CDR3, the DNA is TGTGCCAGCTCACCGATTCTGGTTGGCGGTCAAGAGACCCAGTACTTC. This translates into CASSPILVGGQETQYF.

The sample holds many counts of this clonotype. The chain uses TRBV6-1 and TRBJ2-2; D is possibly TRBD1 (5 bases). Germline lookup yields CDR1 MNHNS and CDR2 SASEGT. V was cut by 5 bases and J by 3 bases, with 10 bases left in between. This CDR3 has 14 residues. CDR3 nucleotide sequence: TGTGCCAGCAGTCCTTCCAGGGACACCGGGGAGCTGTTTTTT. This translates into CASSPSRDTGELFF.

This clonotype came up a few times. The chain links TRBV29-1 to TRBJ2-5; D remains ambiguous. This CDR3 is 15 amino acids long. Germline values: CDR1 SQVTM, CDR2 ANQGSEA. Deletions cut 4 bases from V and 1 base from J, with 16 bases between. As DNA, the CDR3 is TGCAGCGTTGGAAGGGAAAGGGTTGGCCAAGAGACCCAGTACTTC. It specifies CSVGRERVGQETQYF.

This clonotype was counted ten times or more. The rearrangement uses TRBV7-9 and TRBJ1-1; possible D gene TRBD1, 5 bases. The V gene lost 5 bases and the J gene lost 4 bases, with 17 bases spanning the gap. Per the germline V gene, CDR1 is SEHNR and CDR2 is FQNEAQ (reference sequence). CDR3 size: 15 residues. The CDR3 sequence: CASSLPQYRRTEAFF. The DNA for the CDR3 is TGTGCCAGCAGCCTCCCTCAGTACAGGCGCACTGAAGCTTTCTTT.

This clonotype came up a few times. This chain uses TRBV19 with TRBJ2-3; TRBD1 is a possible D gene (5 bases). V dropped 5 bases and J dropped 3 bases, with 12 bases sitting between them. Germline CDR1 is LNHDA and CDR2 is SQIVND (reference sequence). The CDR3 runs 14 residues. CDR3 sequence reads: CASSQGVPTDTQYF. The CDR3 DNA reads TGTGCCAGTAGTCAAGGGGTCCCTACAGATACGCAGTATTTT.

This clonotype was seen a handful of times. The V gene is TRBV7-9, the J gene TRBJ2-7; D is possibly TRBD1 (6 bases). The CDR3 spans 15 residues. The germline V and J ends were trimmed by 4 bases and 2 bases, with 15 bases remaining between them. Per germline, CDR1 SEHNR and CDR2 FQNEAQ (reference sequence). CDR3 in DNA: TGTGCCAGCAGCTCCAACAGGGTAAATCCCTACGAGCAGTACTTC. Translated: CASSSNRVNPYEQYF.

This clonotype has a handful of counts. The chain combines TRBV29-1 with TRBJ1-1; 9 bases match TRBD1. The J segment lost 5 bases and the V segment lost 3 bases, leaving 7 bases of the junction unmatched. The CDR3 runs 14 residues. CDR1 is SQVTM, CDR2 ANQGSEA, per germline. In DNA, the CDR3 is TGCAGCGTTGAGGCTTCGACAGGGGGGACTGAAGCTTTCTTT. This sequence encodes CSVEASTGGTEAFF.

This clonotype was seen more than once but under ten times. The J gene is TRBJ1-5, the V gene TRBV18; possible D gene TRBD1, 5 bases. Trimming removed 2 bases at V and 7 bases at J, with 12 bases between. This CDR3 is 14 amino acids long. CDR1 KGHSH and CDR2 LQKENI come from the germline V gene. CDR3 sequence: CASSPKGVWQPQHF. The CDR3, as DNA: TGTGCCAGCTCACCAAAAGGGGTATGGCAGCCCCAGCATTTT. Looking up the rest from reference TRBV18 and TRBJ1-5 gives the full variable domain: NAGVMQNPRHLVRRRGQEARLRCSPMKGHSHVYWYRQLPEEGLKFMVYLQKENIIDESGMPKERFSAEFPKEGPSILRIQQVVRGDSAAYFCASSPKGVWQPQHFGDGTRLSIL.

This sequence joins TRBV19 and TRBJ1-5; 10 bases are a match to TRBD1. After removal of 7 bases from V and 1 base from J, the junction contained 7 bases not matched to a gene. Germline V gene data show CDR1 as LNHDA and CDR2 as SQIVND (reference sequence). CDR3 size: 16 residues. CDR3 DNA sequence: TGTGCCAGTACTAGACAGGGGGCGGGAAGCAATCAGCCCCAGCATTTT. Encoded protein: CASTRQGAGSNQPQHF.

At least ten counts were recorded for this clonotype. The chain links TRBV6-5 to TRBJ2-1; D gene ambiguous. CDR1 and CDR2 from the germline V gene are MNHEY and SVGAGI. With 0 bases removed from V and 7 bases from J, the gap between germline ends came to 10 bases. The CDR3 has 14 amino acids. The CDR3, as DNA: TGTGCCAGCAGTTACTCAGGCACCTGGAATGAGCAGTTCTTC. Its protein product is CASSYSGTWNEQFF.

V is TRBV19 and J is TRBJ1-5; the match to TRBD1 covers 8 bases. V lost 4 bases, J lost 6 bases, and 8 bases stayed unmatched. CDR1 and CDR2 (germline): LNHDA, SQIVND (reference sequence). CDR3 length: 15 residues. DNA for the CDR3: TGTGCCAGTAGTACCTCGACAGGGGTCGGTCAGCCCCAGCATTTT. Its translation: CASSTSTGVGQPQHF. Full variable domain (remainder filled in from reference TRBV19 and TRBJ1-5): DGGITQSPKYLFRKEGQNVTLSCEQNLNHDAMYWYRQDPGQGLRLIYYSQIVNDFQKGDIAEGYSVSREKKESFPLTVTSAQKNPTAFYLCASSTSTGVGQPQHFGDGTRLSIL.